This T cell receptor (beta chain) derives from a study of beta chain features in type 1 diabetes. Study findings and constraints: Moderate but significant shortening of TCRB CDR3s was recorded in all four CD4+ subsets from Type 1 diabetes patients.

This CDR3 has 15 amino acids. V lost 3 bases and J lost 5; bases outside the gene matches: 6. Germline lookup yields CDR1 MGHDK and CDR2 SYGVNS. Expressed TCRB transcripts got sequenced, as all isolated RNA was reverse transcribed. Generated by immunoSEQ multiplex PCR, the TCRdb table keeps only in-frame clones and is missing some. The data contain around 140,000 clones, about an eighth of them singletons. Points on this clone: The antigen remains unidentified.

This sequence originates from a man younger than 30 with type 1 diabetes. This chain connects TRBV25-1 to TRBJ1-1, with TRBD1 identical over 10 bases. The material sequenced was central memory CD4+ T cells from blood. CDR3 in DNA: TGTGCCAGCAGTGAGGGAGACAGGGGGCGGACTGAAGCTTTCTTT. It encodes CASSEGDRGRTEAFF.